This T cell receptor (beta chain) was identified during a study of T-cell memory formation after mild COVID-19. This clonotype occurred a few times. TCRdb called the 5' RACE reads again in MiXCR, with one record for every CDR3 protein. The table has about 140,000 distinct CDR3 sequences, 11% to 15% seen once; the top ten hold less than 30%. There are 14 residues in the CDR3. In germline, CDR1 is MGHDK, CDR2 SYGVNS. V was pared by 1 base and J by 2 bases, with 9 bases between. Sample: PBMCs or a T cell subset sorted from them (not recorded which). The source of this sequence is an adult woman who had mild COVID-19 (a few samples of this study predate the infection). Cell type and time point are not known. The chain joins TRBV25-1 to TRBJ2-7, with TRBD1 as a possible D gene (5 bases). The CDR3 here is CASSEWGRAYEQYF. In DNA, the CDR3 is TGTGCCAGCAGTGAATGGGGCAGGGCCTACGAGCAGTACTTC.